Below, 18 T cell receptor beta chains from the same sample are listed, as sequenced in a study of blood T cell repertoires in COVID-19. Assay used: immunoSEQ multiplex PCR; TCRdb lists only in-frame clones, some missing. The sample holds over 70,000 clones; 82% are singletons and the top ten take roughly a tenth. The sample was peripheral blood. Receptors were obtained from a man aged 55 to 70 with acute or convalescent COVID-19.

This clone was detected once. The J gene is TRBJ2-4, the V gene TRBV7-9; a weak D match, TRBD2 (5 bases). Germline CDR1 reads SEHNR; CDR2 reads FQNEAQ (reference sequence). This CDR3 region has 18 residues. V was trimmed by 8 bases and J by 0 bases, leaving 23 bases between them. The CDR3 DNA reads as TGTGCCAGCTCTAGCTGGGATGGGCGTTCTGGAGCCAAAAACATTCAGTACTTC. Amino acid sequence: CASSSWDGRSGAKNIQYF.

This clone was recorded only once. The V gene is TRBV6-5, the J gene TRBJ2-7, with a tentative D call TRBD2 (5 bases). Germline V gene data show CDR1 as MNHEY and CDR2 as SVGAGI. This CDR3 comprises 16 residues. With 0 bases removed from V and 6 bases from J, the gap between germline ends came to 18 bases. CDR3 coding DNA: TGTGCCAGCAGTTACTCGAGGCAGGCTAGCATAGGCGAGCAGTACTTC. Its protein is CASSYSRQASIGEQYF.

Worth noting for this clone: Germline is not matched at one junction end, which may reflect a read error. This sequence joins TRBV28 and TRBJ2-7; TRBD1 agrees at 8 bases. In germline, CDR1 is MDHEN, CDR2 SYDVKM. CDR3 size: 16 residues. CDR3 DNA: TGTGCCAGCAGCTTATCGGGGTCGACAGGGGTCTACGAGCAGTACTTC. It specifies CASSLSGSTGVYEQYF.

In this sample, this clone turned up once. The genes are TRBV5-3 and TRBJ1-2; TRBD1 is a possible D gene (5 bases). TRBV5-3 belongs to the ORF category, with a function that is uncertain. This CDR3 contains 17 residues. The V and J ends lost 4 bases and 5 bases respectively, with 24 bases between them. Here the CDR3 reads CARSPRREKGAQYGYTF. The CDR3 region has the DNA TGTGCCAGAAGCCCTAGGAGGGAAAAAGGGGCACAATATGGCTACACCTTC.

The chain employs TRBV4-3 and TRBJ1-4; 9 nucleotides match TRBD1. This CDR3 contains 16 residues. Looked up from germline, CDR1 is LGHNA and CDR2 is YSLEER. V was clipped by 2 bases and J by 5 bases; unmatched bases: 6. The CDR3 bases are TGCGCCAGCAGCCAATTGTCCGGGACAGGGAATGAAAAACTGTTTTTT. It encodes CASSQLSGTGNEKLFF.

V usage is TRBV4-3 and J usage is TRBJ2-4, with 10 bases that match TRBD1. V was clipped by 0 bases and J by 0 bases; unmatched bases: 11. Germline CDR1 is LGHNA and CDR2 is YSLEER. This CDR3 is built from 20 residues. This CDR3 reads CASSQDLGTGAKGAKNIQYF. The CDR3 DNA reads as TGCGCCAGCAGCCAAGATTTGGGGACAGGGGCGAAGGGAGCCAAAAACATTCAGTACTTC.

This chain links TRBV18 with TRBJ1-3, with 7 nucleotides matching TRBD1. The CDR3 sequence is 13 residues long. Germline CDR1 KGHSH, CDR2 LQKENI. The junction had 7 bases not matched to a gene; V was cut back by 6 bases and J by 8 bases. This chain's CDR3 is CASSDDREHTIYF. The DNA of the CDR3 is TGTGCCAGCTCGGATGACAGGGAACACACCATATATTTT.

The chain employs TRBV3-1 (or the pseudogene TRBV3-2) and TRBJ2-7; 9 bases map to TRBD1. Germline CDR1 is LGHDT and CDR2 is YNNKEL (reference sequence). The junction had 9 bases not matched to a gene; V was cut back by 3 bases and J by 6 bases. The CDR3 spans 15 residues. Here the CDR3 DNA reads TGTGCCAGCAGCCAGTGGCCCGGGACAGGGATCGAGCAGTACTTC. Protein sequence: CASSQWPGTGIEQYF.

The chain links TRBV14 to TRBJ1-1; 8 positions match TRBD1. The CDR3 sequence is 15 residues long. The V gene's germline CDR1 is SGHDN and CDR2 FVKESK. The trim removed 3 bases at V and 2 bases at J, leaving 5 bases unmatched. DNA of the CDR3: TGTGCCAGCAGCCAGCGGACAGGGCCCAACACTGAAGCTTTCTTT. This translates into CASSQRTGPNTEAFF.

The J gene is TRBJ1-2, the V gene TRBV28; D is ambiguous. Germline lookup yields CDR1 MDHEN and CDR2 SYDVKM. The V end lost 5 bases, the J end lost 2 bases, and 9 bases lay between the germline ends. The length of the CDR3 is 13 residues. The CDR3 sequence is CASSPRFNYGYTF. CDR3 coding DNA: TGTGCCAGCAGTCCCAGGTTCAACTATGGCTACACCTTC.

This clone has more than one count but fewer than ten. The CDR3 coding sequence is TGTGCCAGCAGCCCCCCTATGTCACCCCTCCACTTT. This translates into CASSPPMSPLHF. The rearrangement uses TRBV7-2 and TRBJ1-6; no reliable D call. Germline CDR1 SGHTA, CDR2 FQGNSA. The CDR3 length is 12 residues. Deletions cut 5 bases from V and 10 bases from J, with 9 bases between.

The chain links TRBV9 to TRBJ2-7, with TRBD1 matching over 8 bases. Germline V CDR1 and CDR2: SGDLS, YYNGEE. This CDR3 is 16 amino acids long. V gave up 0 bases and J gave up 5 bases; unmatched junction bases: 10. DNA of the CDR3: TGTGCCAGCAGCGTAGCTGGGCAGGGGGCAGTTCACGAGCAGTACTTC. It codes for CASSVAGQGAVHEQYF.

The rearrangement joins TRBV3-1 (or the pseudogene TRBV3-2) to TRBJ2-4; D may be TRBD1 (6 bases). The length of the CDR3 is 15 residues. The V end lost 5 bases, the J end lost 6 bases, and 17 bases lay between the germline ends. The germline gives CDR1 LGHDT, CDR2 YNNKEL (reference sequence). The CDR3 is CASSDTGRIGNIQYF. The CDR3 coding sequence is TGTGCCAGCAGCGATACAGGGAGAATAGGAAACATTCAGTACTTC.

Turning to this clone: One end of the junction does not line up with germline, which may come from a read error. The V and J genes are TRBV30 and TRBJ1-2; the D gene is possibly TRBD1 (6 bases). The CDR3 has 10 residues. The germline CDR1 and CDR2 sequences are GTSNPN and SVGIG (reference sequence). The CDR3 sequence is CAWRGAADIF. The CDR3 DNA reads as TGTGCCTGGAGGGGGGCCGCAGACATTTTC.

This clone was seen only a few times. The V call is TRBV6-1, the J call TRBJ1-5, with unresolved D. Trimming stripped 3 bases from V and 8 bases from J, with 11 bases between. Germline V gene data show CDR1 as MNHNS and CDR2 as SASEGT. The CDR3 extends over 13 amino acids. The CDR3 loop is CASSERGAEPQHF. The CDR3 DNA follows: TGTGCCAGCAGTGAGCGAGGTGCGGAGCCCCAGCATTTT.

In this sample, this clone turned up once. The chain carries TRBV12-5 and TRBJ1-2; 10 bases map to TRBD1. The germline V gene has CDR1 LGHNT and CDR2 FRNRAP. V lost 6 bases to trimming and J lost 6 bases; unmatched junction nucleotides: 7. This CDR3 has 14 amino acids. This chain's CDR3 is CASGSRQGANGYTF. CDR3 DNA: TGTGCTAGTGGCTCAAGACAGGGGGCTAATGGCTACACCTTC.

Concerning this clone: Other DNA variants within this sample encode the same CDR3. V gene TRBV7-2 combines with J gene TRBJ1-2; 7 bases fit TRBD1. CDR3 size: 13 residues. Germline CDR1 is SGHTA and CDR2 is FQGNSA. Unmatched junction bases numbered 1, after V lost 3 bases and J lost 3 bases. The CDR3 DNA is TGTGCCAGCAGCTTCGACAGGGACTATGGCTACACCTTC. Translating it yields CASSFDRDYGYTF.

A single count supports this clone. The chain links TRBV5-1 to TRBJ2-3; 7 bases match TRBD2. Germline CDR1 and CDR2: SGHRS and YFSETQ. The V gene end was trimmed by 4 bases and the J gene end by 2 bases; junction bases not matched to a gene: 4. The CDR3 spans 14 residues. The CDR3 here is CASSPAGTTDTQYF. The CDR3 nucleotides read TGCGCCAGCAGCCCAGCGGGGACCACAGATACGCAGTATTTT. The entire variable domain, with the rest obtained from reference TRBV5-1 and TRBJ2-3, is as follows: KAGVTQTPRYLIKTRGQQVTLSCSPISGHRSVSWYQQTPGQGLQFLFEYFSETQRNKGNFPGRFSGRQFSNSRSEMNVSTLELGDSALYLCASSPAGTTDTQYFGPGTRLTVL.